This T cell receptor beta chain was captured in a study of beta chain features in type 1 diabetes. The wider study: Comparable age, gender and cell yields were observed in patients relative to healthy donors. Study-wide points: The study found moderately but significantly shorter TCRB CDR3s in all four CD4+ subsets of Type 1 diabetes patients. Fewer junction insertions and more nucleotide deletions appeared in type 1 diabetes patients.

All of the isolated RNA was reverse transcribed, so expressed TCRB transcripts were sequenced. The repertoire was sequenced with immunoSEQ multiplex PCR; TCRdb's copy has only in-frame clones and lacks some. This table has fewer than 150,000 clones, 6.9% appearing once. From germline, CDR1 is MNHEY and CDR2 SVGAGI. The junction had 3 bases not matched to a gene; V was cut back by 0 bases and J by 6 bases. This CDR3 has 15 residues. To note about this clone: The antigen remains unidentified.

The sample was central memory CD4+ T cells from blood. The clonotype was recovered from a woman in her 30s in good health. The V call is TRBV6-5, the J call TRBJ1-4; 8 bases are shared with TRBD1. As DNA, the CDR3 is TGTGCCAGCAGTTACTCGCAGGGGGCGGATGAAAAACTGTTTTTT. Translated: CASSYSQGADEKLFF.